This entry concerns a single T cell receptor (beta chain). The CDR3 sequence is 13 residues long. Per germline, CDR1 MDHEN and CDR2 SYDVKM. V shed 6 bases and J shed 1 base, with 9 bases lying between them. The sample is drawn from a study of blood T cell repertoires in COVID-19. The overall study: There were acute and convalescent COVID-19 samples, and they came from the United States, Italy and Spain.

As handled by the study authors: Reference gene primer amplification gave nucleated cell count estimates. The method was immunoSEQ multiplex PCR; TCRdb's version includes in-frame clones alone and lacks a portion of them. D and trimming were read from the DNA, whereas the V and J calls and clone size are those reported in that table. The sample includes over 200,000 clones, 88% of them seen just once. The receptor was isolated from a woman in her 30s who had been exposed to COVID-19. The sample was PBMCs or T cells enriched from blood (not recorded which). The rearrangement links TRBV28 to TRBJ1-1, with a possible D match to TRBD1 (5 bases). Here the CDR3 DNA reads TGTGCCAGCAGGGGGGGAAGGAACACTGAAGCTTTCTTT. Translated, it gives CASRGGRNTEAFF.